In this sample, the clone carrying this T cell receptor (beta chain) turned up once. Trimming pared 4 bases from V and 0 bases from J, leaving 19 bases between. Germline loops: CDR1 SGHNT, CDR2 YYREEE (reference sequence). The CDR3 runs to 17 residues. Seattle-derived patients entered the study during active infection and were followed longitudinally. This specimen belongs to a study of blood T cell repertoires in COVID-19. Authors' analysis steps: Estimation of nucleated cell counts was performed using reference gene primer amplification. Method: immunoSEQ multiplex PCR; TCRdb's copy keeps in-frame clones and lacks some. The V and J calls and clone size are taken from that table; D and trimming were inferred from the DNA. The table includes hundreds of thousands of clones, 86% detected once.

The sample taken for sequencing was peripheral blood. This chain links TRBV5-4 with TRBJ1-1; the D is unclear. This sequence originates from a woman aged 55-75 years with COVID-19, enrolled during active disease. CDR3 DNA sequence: TGTGCCAGCAGCCCATCGGGTTCCCCGCAGATGAACACTGAAGCTTTCTTT. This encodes CASSPSGSPQMNTEAFF.